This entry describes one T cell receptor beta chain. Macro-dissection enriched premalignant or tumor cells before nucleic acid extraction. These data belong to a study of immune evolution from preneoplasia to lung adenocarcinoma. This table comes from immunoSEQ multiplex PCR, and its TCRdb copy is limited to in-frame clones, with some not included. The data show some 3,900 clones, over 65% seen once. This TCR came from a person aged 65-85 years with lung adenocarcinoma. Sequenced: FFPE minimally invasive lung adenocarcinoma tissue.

This CDR3 reads CASTIQGAWGSNQPQHF. In DNA form, the CDR3 reads TGTGCCAGCACGATACAGGGGGCGTGGGGTAGCAATCAGCCCCAGCATTTT. The chain uses TRBV2 and TRBJ1-5; 9 bases match TRBD1. The CDR3 totals 17 residues. Germline values: CDR1 SNHLY, CDR2 FYNNEI. The V gene end was trimmed by 7 bases and the J gene end by 0 bases; junction bases not matched to a gene: 10.